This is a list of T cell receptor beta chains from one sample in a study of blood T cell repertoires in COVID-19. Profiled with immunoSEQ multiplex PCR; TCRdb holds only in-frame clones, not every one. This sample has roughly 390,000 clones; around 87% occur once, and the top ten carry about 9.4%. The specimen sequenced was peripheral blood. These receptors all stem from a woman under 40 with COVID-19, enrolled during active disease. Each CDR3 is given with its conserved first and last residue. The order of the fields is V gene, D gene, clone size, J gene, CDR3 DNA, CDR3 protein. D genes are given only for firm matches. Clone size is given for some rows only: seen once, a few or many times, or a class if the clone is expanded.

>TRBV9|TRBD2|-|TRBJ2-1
TGTGCCAGCAGCGCGTTCGGCGGGGGGCAATACAATGAGCAGTTCTTC
CASSAFGGGQYNEQFF
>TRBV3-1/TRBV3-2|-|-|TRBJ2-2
TGTGCCAGCAGTTCAGACACGAACACCGGGGAGCTGTTTTTT
CASSSDTNTGELFF
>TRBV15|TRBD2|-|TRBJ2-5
TGTGCCACCAGCAGGGCACTAGCGTTCCAAGAGACCCAGTACTTC
CATSRALAFQETQYF
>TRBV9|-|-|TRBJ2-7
TGTGCCAGCAGCGTTGGGGAACTAGCATCATACGAGCAGTACTTC
CASSVGELASYEQYF
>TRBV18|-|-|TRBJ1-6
TGTGCCAGCTCACTCCGGGCCTCAGGGGACAATTCACCCCTCCACTTT
CASSLRASGDNSPLHF
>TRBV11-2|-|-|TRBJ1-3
TGTGCCAGCAGCGAGAGCTCTGGAAACACCATATATTTT
CASSESSGNTIYF
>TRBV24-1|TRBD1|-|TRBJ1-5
TGTGCCACCAGGGGGACAGGGGGCAACCAGCCCCAGCATTTT
CATRGTGGNQPQHF
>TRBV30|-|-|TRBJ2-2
TGTGCCTGGAGTCTCTCGGCCGGGGAGCTGTTTTTT
CAWSLSAGELFF
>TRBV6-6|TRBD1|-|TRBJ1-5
TGTGCCAGCAGTCCCGGGACAGGGAGGGGAGGCCAGCCCCAGCATTTT
CASSPGTGRGGQPQHF
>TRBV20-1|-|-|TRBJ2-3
TGCAGTGCTAGTATCGCGGGAAGCACAGATACGCAGTATTTT
CSASIAGSTDTQYF
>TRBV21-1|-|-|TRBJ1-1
TGTGCCAGCAGCGTGTTCTCTGAAGCTTTCTTT
CASSVFSEAFF
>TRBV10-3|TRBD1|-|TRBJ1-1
TGTGCCATCAGTGATCGGACAGGGAACACTGAAGCTTTCTTT
CAISDRTGNTEAFF
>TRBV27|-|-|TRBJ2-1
TGTGCCAGCAGTTTTTCCACAGGGGGGGATGAGCAGTTCTTC
CASSFSTGGDEQFF
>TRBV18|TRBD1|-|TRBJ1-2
TGTGCCAGCTCACCAACGGGACAGGGATATGGCTACACCTTC
CASSPTGQGYGYTF
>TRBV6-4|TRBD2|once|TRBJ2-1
TGTGCCAGCAGTCCAACTAGCGGGAGCTACAATGAGCAGTTCTTC
CASSPTSGSYNEQFF
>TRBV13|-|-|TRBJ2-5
TGTGCCAGCAGCCTAAGGATGGCCGCTAGGAGGGAGACCCAGTACTTC
CASSLRMAARRETQYF
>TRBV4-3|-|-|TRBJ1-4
TGCGCCAGCAGCCAAGATACAGCAACTAATGAAAAACTGTTTTTT
CASSQDTATNEKLFF
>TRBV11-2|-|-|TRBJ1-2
TGTGCCAGCAGCTCCGAGGGCAATGGCTACACCTTC
CASSSEGNGYTF
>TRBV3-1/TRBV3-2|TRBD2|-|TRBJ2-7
TGTGCCAGCAGCCAAGTAAGAAGTATTGAGCGGGAGGGTTCCTACGAGCAGTACTTC
CASSQVRSIEREGSYEQYF
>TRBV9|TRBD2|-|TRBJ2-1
TGTGCCAGCAGCGTAGGTTCTAGCGGGAGGGAGAATGAGCAGTTCTTC
CASSVGSSGRENEQFF
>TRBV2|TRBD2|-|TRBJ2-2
TGTGCCAGCAGTGCTAGCGGGAGAGTCGACACCGGGGAGCTGTTTTTT
CASSASGRVDTGELFF